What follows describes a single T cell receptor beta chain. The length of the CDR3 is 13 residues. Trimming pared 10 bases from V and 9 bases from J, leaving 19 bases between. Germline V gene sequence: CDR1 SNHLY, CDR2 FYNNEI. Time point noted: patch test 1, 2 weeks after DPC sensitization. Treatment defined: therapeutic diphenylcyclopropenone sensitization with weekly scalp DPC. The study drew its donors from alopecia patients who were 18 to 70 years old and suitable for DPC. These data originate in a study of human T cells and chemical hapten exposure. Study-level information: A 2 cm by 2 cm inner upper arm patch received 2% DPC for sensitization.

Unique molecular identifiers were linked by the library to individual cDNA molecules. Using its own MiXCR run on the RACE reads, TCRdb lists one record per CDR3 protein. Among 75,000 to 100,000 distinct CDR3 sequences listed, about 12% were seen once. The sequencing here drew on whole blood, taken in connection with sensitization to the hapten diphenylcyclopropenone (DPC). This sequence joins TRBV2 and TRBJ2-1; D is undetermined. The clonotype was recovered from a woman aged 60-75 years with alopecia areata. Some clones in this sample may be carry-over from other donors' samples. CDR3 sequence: CATRTRSGPEQFF. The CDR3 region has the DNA TGTGCCACCCGGACGCGGAGTGGTCCTGAGCAGTTCTTC. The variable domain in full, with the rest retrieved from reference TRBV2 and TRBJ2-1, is EPEVTQTPSHQVTQMGQEVILRCVPISNHLYFYWYRQILGQKVEFLVSFYNNEISEKSEIFDDQFSVERPDGSNFTLKIRSTKLEDSAMYFCATRTRSGPEQFFGPGTRLTVL.